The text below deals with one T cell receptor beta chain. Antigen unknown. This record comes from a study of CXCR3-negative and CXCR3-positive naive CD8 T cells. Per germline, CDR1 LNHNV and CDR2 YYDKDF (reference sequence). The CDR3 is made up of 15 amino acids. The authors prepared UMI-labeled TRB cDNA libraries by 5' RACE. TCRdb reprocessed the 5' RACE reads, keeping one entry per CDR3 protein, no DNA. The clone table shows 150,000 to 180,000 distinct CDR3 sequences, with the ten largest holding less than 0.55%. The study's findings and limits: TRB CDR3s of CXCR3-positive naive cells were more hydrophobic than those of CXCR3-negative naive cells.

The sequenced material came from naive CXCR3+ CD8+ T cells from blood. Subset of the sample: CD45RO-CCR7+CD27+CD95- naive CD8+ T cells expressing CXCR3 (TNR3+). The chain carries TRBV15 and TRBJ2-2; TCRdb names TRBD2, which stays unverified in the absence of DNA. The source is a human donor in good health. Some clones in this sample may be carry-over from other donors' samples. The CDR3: CATRESGGGNGELFF. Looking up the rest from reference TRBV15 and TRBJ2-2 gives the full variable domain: DAMVIQNPRYQVTQFGKPVTLSCSQTLNHNVMYWYQQKSSQAPKLLFHYYDKDFNNEADTPDNFQSRRPNTSFCFLDIRSPGLGDTAMYLCATRESGGGNGELFFGEGSRLTVL.